These T cell receptor beta chains were read from a single sample in a study of cytomegalovirus exposure and HLA in healthy donors. The method was immunoSEQ multiplex PCR; TCRdb's version includes in-frame clones alone and lacks a portion of them. The top ten hold 0.95% to 1.3% of the sample, which has approximately 150,000 clones, roughly 84% seen once. The sequenced sample consisted of PBMCs. The source of these receptors is a man aged 25 to 45 in good health and CMV-seronegative. Both conserved end residues are part of each CDR3. A D gene is named only where the DNA matches it firmly. For some rows the clone size is stated as once, few or many, or as a class when expanded; others skip it.

TGCGCCAGCAGCCGCAACATGGGGGCCGAGCAGTTCTTC,CASSRNMGAEQFF,TRBV10-1,.,TRBJ2-1,.
TGTGCCAGCCGACGAGACAGTAACACTGAAGCTTTCTTT,CASRRDSNTEAFF,TRBV6-6,.,TRBJ1-1,.
TGTGCCAGTAGCCTAGGACAGGACTACGAGCAGTACTTC,CASSLGQDYEQYF,TRBV19,TRBD1,TRBJ2-7,once
TGCGCCAGCAGCCAGGCCGCAGGTAGCAATCAGCCCCAGCATTTT,CASSQAAGSNQPQHF,TRBV4-3,.,TRBJ1-5,.
TGTGCCAGCAGCTCAGACAGGGGCGGGAACACCATATATTTT,CASSSDRGGNTIYF,TRBV7-8,TRBD1,TRBJ1-3,once
TGTGCCAGTAGTAAATCAGGGTTGGAGCCCCAGCATTTT,CASSKSGLEPQHF,TRBV19,.,TRBJ1-5,.
TGCGCCAGCAGCCCCGACGGACAGGGATTTTCACCCCTCCACTTT,CASSPDGQGFSPLHF,TRBV5-6,TRBD1,TRBJ1-6,.
TGCGCCAGCAGCGAAGGACAGGGTTCGGACAATGAGCAGTTCTTC,CASSEGQGSDNEQFF,TRBV5-1,TRBD1,TRBJ2-1,.
TGTGCCAGCAGACTTGACAGAGCAACTAATGAAAAACTGTTTTTT,CASRLDRATNEKLFF,TRBV19,.,TRBJ1-4,.
TGTGCCAGCAGCTCCGGACTAGCGGGAGGAGAGACCCAGTACTTC,CASSSGLAGGETQYF,TRBV7-9,TRBD2,TRBJ2-5,few
TGTGCCAGCACAGGGTTCTCTGGAAACACCATATATTTT,CASTGFSGNTIYF,TRBV6-1,.,TRBJ1-3,.
TGTGCCAGCTCACCCGGACAGAGCAATGAGCAGTTCTTC,CASSPGQSNEQFF,TRBV18,.,TRBJ2-1,.
TGTGCCTGGAGTGGGTCACCAGGGGGATCCTACGAGCAGTACTTC,CAWSGSPGGSYEQYF,TRBV30,TRBD1,TRBJ2-7,.
TGTGCCAGCAGCTTAGCGGGGGGGGCCACTAATGAAAAACTGTTTTTT,CASSLAGGATNEKLFF,TRBV7-2,.,TRBJ1-4,.
TGTGCCAGCAGCTCGGGGGGTACGCAGTATTTT,CASSSGGTQYF,TRBV5-8,TRBD2,TRBJ2-3,few
TGTGCCAGTAGTATAGTCATTCCCGGGGAGCTGTTTTTT,CASSIVIPGELFF,TRBV19,.,TRBJ2-2,.
TGCGCCAGCAGCCAAGATCTGCAGGGTGAGACCCAGTACTTC,CASSQDLQGETQYF,TRBV4-1,.,TRBJ2-5,.
TGCGCCAGCAGCCACCCCTTTGGGAGCCGCTATGGCTACACCTTC,CASSHPFGSRYGYTF,TRBV4-3,.,TRBJ1-2,.
TGTGCCAGCAGCCAGCCGGGACTAGCGGGGGGGCTTCGGGATGAGCAGTTCTTC,CASSQPGLAGGLRDEQFF,TRBV4-2,TRBD2,TRBJ2-1,.
TGTGCCAGCAGTCCCCGGGGGGGCGATACGCAGTATTTT,CASSPRGGDTQYF,TRBV11-3,TRBD2,TRBJ2-3,.
TGTGCCAGCAGTGAACAGCGGGGGGCCGGTAGCTCCTACAATGAGCAGTTCTTC,CASSEQRGAGSSYNEQFF,TRBV2,TRBD2,TRBJ2-1,.
TGTGCCAGCATTGGGACAGCACGAAAGACCCAGTACTTC,CASIGTARKTQYF,TRBV2,TRBD1,TRBJ2-5,.
TGCGCCAGCAGGGGACAGGGGGAAAGCACAGATACGCAGTATTTT,CASRGQGESTDTQYF,TRBV5-1,TRBD1,TRBJ2-3,.
TGTGCCAGTAGTCACGGACTAGCTTTTGCCGAGCAGTTCTTC,CASSHGLAFAEQFF,TRBV19,TRBD2,TRBJ2-1,.
TGCGCCAGCAGTCAATCGGCGGACAGGACACGCTACACCGGGGAGCTGTTTTTT,CASSQSADRTRYTGELFF,TRBV23-1,TRBD1,TRBJ2-2,.
TGTGCCAGCAGTGAAAACCTTGCAGGTGTCGGCAGGAATGAAAAACTGTTTTTT,CASSENLAGVGRNEKLFF,TRBV25-1,.,TRBJ1-4,.
TGTGCCAGCAGTTTTTACACTACAGGGAACACCGGGGAGCTGTTTTTT,CASSFYTTGNTGELFF,TRBV6-5,.,TRBJ2-2,.
TGTGCCAGTAAGCAGGGAAATGAGCAGTTCTTC,CASKQGNEQFF,TRBV5-4,.,TRBJ2-1,.
TGTGCCAGCAGCCGCGGGACAGAAACCCCCTACGAGCAGTACTTC,CASSRGTETPYEQYF,TRBV14,.,TRBJ2-7,.
TGTGCCAGCAGCGAGGGGTACAGGGAAGACTACACCTTC,CASSEGYREDYTF,TRBV9,.,TRBJ1-2,.
TGTGCCAGCACTACCGGTACTTTCTACGAGCAGTACTTC,CASTTGTFYEQYF,TRBV5-6,.,TRBJ2-7,few
TGCGCCAGCAGCCCCTTGCCGACTAGCGGGGAAGACGAGCAGTACTTC,CASSPLPTSGEDEQYF,TRBV5-1,TRBD2,TRBJ2-7,.
TGTGCCAGTACCATTGCGGGGGGCCGGCAGCCCCAGCATTTT,CASTIAGGRQPQHF,TRBV19,.,TRBJ1-5,.
TGTGCCAGTAGTAGGACAGGGCTGGACATTCAGTACTTC,CASSRTGLDIQYF,TRBV19,TRBD1,TRBJ2-4,.
TGTGCCAGCAGCCATTATCTCGGGGGTTCCGACGAGCAGTACTTC,CASSHYLGGSDEQYF,TRBV11-2,.,TRBJ2-7,once
TGTGCCAGCAGCGCCCGACAGCTTGGGGACACTGAAGCTTTCTTT,CASSARQLGDTEAFF,TRBV7-2,.,TRBJ1-1,.
TGTGCCAGTACTTTCCTTACAGGGGGCGCCGGTTACGAGCAGTACTTC,CASTFLTGGAGYEQYF,TRBV2,TRBD1,TRBJ2-7,.
TGTGCCAGCAGTTCGACAGGGGGCGCCTACAATGAGCAGTTCTTC,CASSSTGGAYNEQFF,TRBV6-5,TRBD1,TRBJ2-1,once
TGTGCCAGTACCAAAACTAGCGGGGTAGGATTTGGGGCCAACGTCCTGACTTTC,CASTKTSGVGFGANVLTF,TRBV19,TRBD2,TRBJ2-6,.
TGTGCCAGCAGAAGCGGGGGCCAGTACCAAGAGACCCAGTACTTC,CASRSGGQYQETQYF,TRBV6-5,TRBD2,TRBJ2-5,.
TGTGCCAGCAGCCGTTCCCCCCTTAGAGGAGCCTACGAGCAGTACTTC,CASSRSPLRGAYEQYF,TRBV5-6,.,TRBJ2-7,.
TGTGCCAGCAGTGTTAGCGGGTCCTACAATGAGCAGTTCTTC,CASSVSGSYNEQFF,TRBV2,TRBD2,TRBJ2-1,.
TGCGCCAGCAGCTTGCGTCTTTCGGCCGGGAGTGCTGGCTACACCTTC,CASSLRLSAGSAGYTF,TRBV5-1,.,TRBJ1-2,.
TGTGCCATCAGTGAGACAACAGACCATCTGGGTGGCTACACCTTC,CAISETTDHLGGYTF,TRBV10-3,.,TRBJ1-2,.
TGTGCCAGCAGTGTACGGACAGGGAACACTGAAGCTTTCTTT,CASSVRTGNTEAFF,TRBV2,TRBD1,TRBJ1-1,.
TGTGCCAGCTCATCCATGACAGGGGGCCTCGAGCAGTACTTC,CASSSMTGGLEQYF,TRBV18,TRBD1,TRBJ2-7,.